This passage covers 27 T cell receptor beta chains from one sample sequenced in a study of T cells in Graves' hyperthyroidism and ophthalmopathy. Authors of the study amplified TCR beta CDR3 regions from RNA transcripts. The HTBI primer set was used in a first-round RT-PCR of the TCR CDR3. In TCRdb, the multiplex PCR reads were re-called with MiXCR into one record per CDR3 protein. The table lists 450,000 to 550,000 distinct CDR3 sequences, around a quarter of them singletons. The sequenced sample consisted of blood. Every receptor here comes from a woman younger than 45 with Graves' ophthalmopathy.

There are many counts of this clonotype. V and J are TRBV7-2 and TRBJ2-7; no clear D. The CDR3 consists of 15 residues. Deletions cut 5 bases from V and 1 base from J, with 15 bases between. Germline V gene lookup returns CDR1 SGHTA and CDR2 FQGNSA. This CDR3 is CASSIKTGRSYEQYF. The CDR3 DNA reads TGTGCCAGCAGCATCAAAACCGGACGGTCCTACGAGCAGTACTTC.

There are many counts of this clonotype. The genes are TRBV12-3 or TRBV12-4 and TRBJ2-7, with 7 bases matching TRBD1. The V segment lost 2 bases and the J segment 2 bases; nucleotides outside the gene matches: 6. This CDR3 has 15 amino acids. In nucleotides, the CDR3 is TGTGCCAGCAGTTTATCCGGGACAGTTACCTACGAGCAGTACTTC. Encoded protein: CASSLSGTVTYEQYF.

The chain carries TRBV12-5 and TRBJ1-2; tentative D call: TRBD1 (5 bases). Germline V CDR1 and CDR2: LGHNT, FRNRAP. The CDR3 runs 13 residues. With 0 bases removed from V and 8 bases from J, the gap between germline ends came to 10 bases. The CDR3 region has the DNA TGTGCTAGTGGTTTGGTATCCAGGGAAGGCTACACCTTC. It specifies CASGLVSREGYTF.

This chain connects TRBV5-1 to TRBJ2-7; D gene uncertain. Germline V gives CDR1 SGHRS, CDR2 YFSETQ. This CDR3 comprises 14 residues. The V end was cut by 0 bases, the J end by 5 bases, with 12 bases between. The CDR3 region has the DNA TGCGCCAGCAGCTTGGCCGTAGGTTGGGACGAGCAGTACTTC. Amino acid sequence: CASSLAVGWDEQYF.

This CDR3 is CATARGAKNIQYF. The CDR3 DNA follows: TGTGCCACCGCCCGAGGAGCCAAAAACATTCAGTACTTC. J is TRBJ2-4 and V is TRBV7-2, with D hard to call. Per germline, CDR1 SGHTA and CDR2 FQGNSA. Trimming stripped 10 bases from V and 0 bases from J, with 10 bases between. This CDR3 is built from 13 residues.

This clonotype occurred many times. The chain recombines TRBV2 with TRBJ2-7; D remains unclear. V gave up 6 bases and J gave up 1 base, with 7 bases separating them. This CDR3 spans 12 amino acids. Germline CDR1 and CDR2: SNHLY and FYNNEI. The CDR3 region has the DNA TGTGCCAGCAGACTCCTTTCCTACGAGCAGTACTTC. This encodes CASRLLSYEQYF.

This clonotype has ten or more counts. The chain couples TRBV5-1 to TRBJ1-1; 12 bases map to TRBD1. V lost 3 bases to trimming and J lost 6 bases; unmatched junction nucleotides: 3. CDR3 length: 14 amino acids. Germline CDR1 SGHRS, CDR2 YFSETQ. CDR3 in amino acids: CASSSGTGGPEAFF. CDR3 nucleotides: TGCGCCAGCAGCTCCGGGACAGGGGGCCCTGAAGCTTTCTTT. The whole variable domain, filled in from reference TRBV5-1 and TRBJ1-1, reads KAGVTQTPRYLIKTRGQQVTLSCSPISGHRSVSWYQQTPGQGLQFLFEYFSETQRNKGNFPGRFSGRQFSNSRSEMNVSTLELGDSALYLCASSSGTGGPEAFFGQGTRLTVV.

This clonotype occurred many times. The rearrangement uses TRBV24-1 and TRBJ1-5; the D is unclear. Trimming took 3 bases from V and 5 from J, leaving 7 bases between them. Per the germline V gene, CDR1 is KGHDR and CDR2 is SFDVKD. The CDR3 covers 13 residues. The chain's CDR3 is CATSDRRDQPQHF. CDR3 nucleotides: TGTGCCACCAGTGATCGGAGGGATCAGCCCCAGCATTTT.

The gene calls are TRBV29-1 and TRBJ2-7; TRBD1 aligns across 7 bases. Germline trimming cut 3 bases from V and 5 bases from J; bases unmatched to any gene: 7. The germline CDR1 and CDR2 sequences are SQVTM and ANQGSEA. The CDR3 is 13 residues long. CDR3 DNA: TGCAGCGTTGACTTGACAGGGATCAACGAGCAGTACTTC. Encoded protein: CSVDLTGINEQYF.

This clonotype was recorded at least ten times. The rearrangement links TRBV10-3 to TRBJ1-5; D uncertain. V was cut by 5 bases and J by 4 bases, with 15 bases left in between. Germline V gene data show CDR1 as ENHRY and CDR2 as SYGVKD. There are 15 residues in the CDR3. The CDR3 nucleotides read TGTGCCATCAGTACCGGGCCGGAGGGAAATCAGCCCCAGCATTTT. Translated, it gives CAISTGPEGNQPQHF.

This clonotype was detected ten times or more. The V and J genes are TRBV11-2 and TRBJ1-2, with D tentatively TRBD1 (6 bases). The CDR3 contains 19 residues. The V and J ends lost 5 bases and 3 bases respectively, with 28 bases between them. The V gene's germline CDR1 is SGHAT and CDR2 FQNNGV. The CDR3 nucleotides read TGTGCCAGCAGCAAAAGTCCCCGGACAGTAGACTCCCAATACTATGGCTACACCTTC. Its translation is CASSKSPRTVDSQYYGYTF.

This clonotype was observed many times. The chain joins TRBV27 to TRBJ1-1; D gene ambiguous. CDR3 length: 14 residues. Germline V gives CDR1 MNHEY, CDR2 SMNVEV (reference sequence). Trimming cost V 5 bases and J 1 base, with 11 bases left between them. CDR3 nucleotide sequence: TGTGCCAGCAGTGCTGGGTTCGAGAACACTGAAGCTTTCTTT. Protein: CASSAGFENTEAFF.

About this clonotype itself: No conserved phenylalanine or tryptophan ends this CDR3, so it is likely a read error. The V call is TRBV6-2 or TRBV6-3, the J call TRBJ1-2, with D unclear. V gave up 5 bases and J gave up 4 bases, with 14 bases separating them. Germline loops: CDR1 MNHEY, CDR2 SVGEGT. The CDR3 length is 14 residues. The CDR3 DNA follows: TGTGCCAGCAGTCCTCGGCGGCCTACCTATGGCTACACCTAC. Its translation is CASSPRRPTYGYTY.

This clonotype was recorded many times. The CDR3 sequence is CASRYRVGTYEQYF. The DNA of the CDR3 is TGTGCCAGTCGGTACAGGGTGGGGACCTACGAGCAGTACTTC. The chain couples TRBV2 to TRBJ2-7; D perhaps matches TRBD1 (6 bases). Trimming shortened V by 9 bases and J by 2 bases, and 17 bases separated the two germline ends. CDR3 size: 14 residues. Germline V gives CDR1 SNHLY, CDR2 FYNNEI.

This clonotype was observed many times. The chain employs TRBV6-2 or TRBV6-3 and TRBJ1-1; a weak D match, TRBD1 (6 bases). The V end lost 7 bases, the J end lost 0 bases, and 15 bases lay between the germline ends. The CDR3 is 15 residues long. The germline V gene encodes CDR1 MNHEY and CDR2 SVGEGT. The CDR3 loop is CASNRGGAMNTEAFF. The CDR3, as DNA: TGTGCCAGCAACCGAGGGGGGGCGATGAACACTGAAGCTTTCTTT.

This clonotype was found many times. The chain is built from TRBV11-2 and TRBJ1-3; no definite D call. The V gene's germline CDR1 is SGHAT and CDR2 FQNNGV. The CDR3 has 12 amino acids. The V end was cut by 5 bases, the J end by 4 bases, with 6 bases between. CDR3 DNA sequence: TGTGCCAGCAGCGACCCGGGAAACACCATATATTTT. It is translated as CASSDPGNTIYF.

This clonotype was picked up a small number of times. The chain employs TRBV4-3 and TRBJ1-2; D is unresolved. Trimming removed 0 bases from V and 8 bases from J, with 16 bases in between. The CDR3 is made up of 15 amino acids. Germline CDR1 and CDR2: LGHNA and YSLEER. CDR3 coding DNA: TGCGCCAGCAGCCAAGAAGGTCAGGAATCTGGGGGCTACACCTTC. Translating gives CASSQEGQESGGYTF.

This clonotype was recorded many times. This chain links TRBV19 with TRBJ1-1; D remains unclear. This CDR3 region has 13 residues. Trimming pared 5 bases from V and 2 bases from J, leaving 9 bases between. The V gene's germline CDR1 is LNHDA and CDR2 SQIVND (reference sequence). The CDR3 region has the DNA TGTGCCAGTAGTTTCTCGACCAACACTGAAGCTTTCTTT. Its protein is CASSFSTNTEAFF.

The V gene is TRBV10-3, the J gene TRBJ2-7, with D perhaps matching TRBD1 (5 bases). The CDR3 loop spans 16 amino acids. Germline V gene sequence: CDR1 ENHRY, CDR2 SYGVKD. The V gene lost 0 bases and the J gene lost 3 bases, with 15 bases spanning the gap. CDR3 loop: CAISESIKARGYEQYF. As DNA, the CDR3 is TGTGCCATCAGTGAGTCGATTAAGGCTAGGGGCTACGAGCAGTACTTC.

The gene calls are TRBV6-1 and TRBJ1-6, with 9 bases aligning to TRBD1. CDR1 and CDR2 (germline): MNHNS, SASEGT. CDR3 size: 15 residues. The junction had 8 bases not matched to a gene; V was cut back by 6 bases and J by 8 bases. CDR3 bases: TGTGCCAGCAGACTTACCGGGACAGGGCATTCACCCCTCCACTTT. Encoded protein: CASRLTGTGHSPLHF.

In this sample, this clonotype turned up many times. The V and J genes are TRBV19 and TRBJ1-5, with D hard to call. Germline V gene data show CDR1 as LNHDA and CDR2 as SQIVND (reference sequence). CDR3 length equals 14 residues. V was pared by 5 bases and J by 5 bases, with 13 bases between. CDR3 sequence reads: CASSDIRVHQPQHF. CDR3 coding DNA: TGTGCCAGTAGTGACATTCGGGTTCATCAGCCCCAGCATTTT.

This clonotype was seen a handful of times. The chain employs TRBV9 and TRBJ2-2; tentative D call: TRBD1 (5 bases). The germline V and J ends were trimmed by 1 base and 4 bases, with 11 bases remaining between them. The CDR3 extends over 15 amino acids. CDR1 SGDLS and CDR2 YYNGEE come from the germline V gene. DNA for the CDR3: TGTGCCAGCAGCGTATCAGGGTTTGTCACCGGGGAGCTGTTTTTT. This encodes CASSVSGFVTGELFF. Looking up the rest from reference TRBV9 and TRBJ2-2 gives the full variable domain: DSGVTQTPKHLITATGQRVTLRCSPRSGDLSVYWYQQSLDQGLQFLIQYYNGEERAKGNILERFSAQQFPDLHSELNLSSLELGDSALYFCASSVSGFVTGELFFGEGSRLTVL.

This clonotype was found many times. The chain links TRBV9 to TRBJ2-2; 7 bases line up with TRBD2. The length of the CDR3 is 13 residues. Germline assignment: CDR1 SGDLS and CDR2 YYNGEE. V lost 3 bases, J lost 8 bases, and 4 bases stayed unmatched. The CDR3 region is CASSGLANGELFF. As DNA, the CDR3 is TGTGCCAGCAGCGGACTAGCTAATGGGGAGCTGTTTTTT.

The chain couples TRBV3-1 to TRBJ2-2, with 9 bases that match TRBD2. Germline CDR1 and CDR2: LGHDT and YNNKEL (reference sequence). Trimming took 4 bases from V and 5 from J; bases not matched to a gene: 5. The CDR3 totals 15 residues. The CDR3 nucleotides are TGTGCCAGCAGCCGCGGGGGGGCGAGAACCGGGGAGCTGTTTTTT. Its protein is CASSRGGARTGELFF.

In this sample, this clonotype turned up a few times. The rearrangement uses TRBV28 and TRBJ1-1; 11 positions match TRBD1. The CDR3 is 13 amino acids. CDR1 is MDHEN, CDR2 SYDVKM, per germline. J lost 8 bases, V lost 7 bases, and 6 bases had no gene match. CDR3 in amino acids: CASTGTGGLEAFF. In nucleotides, the CDR3 is TGTGCCAGCACCGGGACAGGGGGGTTAGAAGCTTTCTTT.

The rearrangement uses TRBV12-3 or TRBV12-4 and TRBJ2-2, with D possibly called TRBD1 or TRBD2 (6 bases each). CDR3 length: 17 amino acids. The germline V and J ends were trimmed by 0 bases and 4 bases, with 15 bases remaining between them. CDR3 sequence (DNA): TGTGCCAGCAGTTTAGCGGGACGGGGGCGCAGCACCGGGGAGCTGTTTTTT. Residues: CASSLAGRGRSTGELFF.

Details on this clonotype: Its ends do not fully match the called genes, so a read error is possible. The chain joins TRBV19 to TRBJ2-5; D perhaps matches TRBD1 (7 bases). Germline assignment: CDR1 LNHDA and CDR2 SQIVND (reference sequence). CDR3 length: 13 residues. DNA of the CDR3: TGTGCCAGCACGGGGGCCAGGGGGGAGACCAAGTACTTC. It encodes CASTGARGETKYF.